One TCR beta chain is described in this entry. V was trimmed by 1 base and J by 7 bases, leaving 10 bases between them. There are 13 residues in the CDR3. Germline CDR1 SEHNR, CDR2 FQNEAQ (reference sequence). This sample was taken from a study of blood T cell repertoires in COVID-19. In the study overall: Collection of acute and convalescent COVID-19 samples took place in the United States, Italy and Spain.

Each exposed participant met a COVID-19 case in the 2 weeks preceding study entry. Only in-frame clones appear in the TCRdb table, and some are missing; sequencing was by immunoSEQ multiplex PCR. This table has approximately 220,000 clones, about 90% appearing once. V and J are TRBV7-9 and TRBJ1-2; the D gene is possibly TRBD1 (5 bases). The origin of this receptor is a man aged 30-40 years who had been exposed to COVID-19. Sequencing was carried out using PBMCs or T cells enriched from blood (not recorded which). CDR3 sequence (DNA): TGTGCCAGCAGCTTAGTGACAGTCTTTGGCTACACCTTC. It yields the protein CASSLVTVFGYTF.